This is a list of T cell receptor beta chains from one sample in a study of cytomegalovirus exposure and HLA in healthy donors. Assay used: immunoSEQ multiplex PCR; TCRdb lists only in-frame clones, some missing. The sample holds about 120,000 clones, 8.5% to 10% seen once. Sequenced input: PBMCs. Receptors originate from a man younger than 45 in good health and CMV-seronegative. Both conserved end residues are part of each CDR3. A D gene is named only where the DNA matches it firmly. For some rows the clone size is stated as once, few or many, or as a class when expanded; others skip it.

clone size: -
J gene: TRBJ2-1
D gene: -
V gene: TRBV5-1
CDR3 DNA: TGCGCCAGCAGCAGAACCGGGACACGGAGTAACAATGAGCAGTTCTTC
CDR3 protein: CASSRTGTRSNNEQFF

clone size: -
J gene: TRBJ2-3
D gene: TRBD2
V gene: TRBV10-3
CDR3 DNA: TGTGCCATCAGTGGCCGGAGGACTAGCGGGGGGACGGGAGATACGCAGTATTTT
CDR3 protein: CAISGRRTSGGTGDTQYF

clone size: few
J gene: TRBJ1-1
D gene: -
V gene: TRBV14
CDR3 DNA: TGTGCCAGCAGCCAAGATCTTCGGAACACTGAAGCTTTCTTT
CDR3 protein: CASSQDLRNTEAFF

clone size: few
J gene: TRBJ1-6
D gene: TRBD1
V gene: TRBV7-9
CDR3 DNA: TGTGCCAGCAGCTTTCGTGACAGGGAGTATTCACCCCTCCACTTT
CDR3 protein: CASSFRDREYSPLHF

clone size: -
J gene: TRBJ2-2
D gene: TRBD1
V gene: TRBV6-5
CDR3 DNA: TGTGCCAGCAGCCCGGGACAGTCGAACACCGGGGAGCTGTTTTTT
CDR3 protein: CASSPGQSNTGELFF

clone size: -
J gene: TRBJ2-7
D gene: -
V gene: TRBV7-2
CDR3 DNA: TGTGCCAGCAGCCCCGGGCTAGCGACCTACGAGCAGTACTTC
CDR3 protein: CASSPGLATYEQYF

clone size: few
J gene: TRBJ1-5
D gene: -
V gene: TRBV28
CDR3 DNA: TGTGCCAGCAGTCCCCCCGGAGAATATCAGCCCCAGCATTTT
CDR3 protein: CASSPPGEYQPQHF

clone size: -
J gene: TRBJ2-5
D gene: -
V gene: TRBV15
CDR3 DNA: TGTGCCACCAGCAAGGGGCAGGAGACCCAGTACTTC
CDR3 protein: CATSKGQETQYF

clone size: -
J gene: TRBJ1-2
D gene: -
V gene: TRBV9
CDR3 DNA: TGTGCCAGCACCCTTGCGGGTAACTATGGCTACACCTTC
CDR3 protein: CASTLAGNYGYTF

clone size: few
J gene: TRBJ2-3
D gene: TRBD2
V gene: TRBV5-1
CDR3 DNA: TGCGCCAGCAGCTTGGGGCGGGGGGGAGATACGCAGTATTTT
CDR3 protein: CASSLGRGGDTQYF

clone size: -
J gene: TRBJ1-3
D gene: TRBD1
V gene: TRBV5-1
CDR3 DNA: TGCGCCAGCGGCTTCGGGGGCCAGGGGGCTGGAAACACCATATATTTT
CDR3 protein: CASGFGGQGAGNTIYF

clone size: -
J gene: TRBJ2-7
D gene: TRBD1
V gene: TRBV11-3
CDR3 DNA: TGTGCCAGCAGCTTCCGGGACAGGCGTACCGAGCAGTACTTC
CDR3 protein: CASSFRDRRTEQYF

clone size: few
J gene: TRBJ2-7
D gene: -
V gene: TRBV7-8
CDR3 DNA: TGTGCCAGCAGCCCGAGGGGTGCTCGGGAGTTGTACGAGCAGTACTTC
CDR3 protein: CASSPRGARELYEQYF

clone size: -
J gene: TRBJ2-3
D gene: TRBD2
V gene: TRBV7-7
CDR3 DNA: TGTGCTAGCAGCAAGGGGACTAGCGGTTCCACAGATACGCAGTATTTT
CDR3 protein: CASSKGTSGSTDTQYF

clone size: -
J gene: TRBJ2-3
D gene: -
V gene: TRBV7-3
CDR3 DNA: TGTGCCAGCAGCTTAACGGGGCGGAGCTACACAGATACGCAGTATTTT
CDR3 protein: CASSLTGRSYTDTQYF

clone size: -
J gene: TRBJ2-5
D gene: TRBD1
V gene: TRBV10-3
CDR3 DNA: TGTGCCATCAGTGACGCCGGGACAGGGAAAGAGACCCAGTACTTC
CDR3 protein: CAISDAGTGKETQYF

clone size: few
J gene: TRBJ2-5
D gene: TRBD2
V gene: TRBV5-4
CDR3 DNA: TGTGCCAGCAGCTCAAAGACTAGCGGTAAAGAGACCCAGTACTTC
CDR3 protein: CASSSKTSGKETQYF

clone size: few
J gene: TRBJ2-7
D gene: -
V gene: TRBV11-3
CDR3 DNA: TGTGCCAGCAGCTTCAGGACCTACGAGCAGTACTTC
CDR3 protein: CASSFRTYEQYF

clone size: few
J gene: TRBJ2-3
D gene: -
V gene: TRBV7-9
CDR3 DNA: TGTGCCAGCAGCTTAGGTAGCTCTAGCTTGATTTCGCAGTATTTT
CDR3 protein: CASSLGSSSLISQYF

clone size: -
J gene: TRBJ2-7
D gene: -
V gene: TRBV6-1
CDR3 DNA: TGTGCCAGCAGTGAAGGCGGCGTCTACGAGCAGTACTTC
CDR3 protein: CASSEGGVYEQYF

clone size: few
J gene: TRBJ1-1
D gene: TRBD1
V gene: TRBV4-3
CDR3 DNA: TGCGCCAGCAGCCAAGGGACAGGGGGCTATGAAGCTTTCTTT
CDR3 protein: CASSQGTGGYEAFF

clone size: -
J gene: TRBJ2-5
D gene: TRBD1
V gene: TRBV7-6
CDR3 DNA: TGTGCCAGCAGCTTAGCCGGGACAGGGGAGACCCAGTACTTC
CDR3 protein: CASSLAGTGETQYF

clone size: -
J gene: TRBJ1-5
D gene: TRBD1
V gene: TRBV13
CDR3 DNA: TGTGCCAGCAGCGCGACAGGGGACAATCAGCCCCAGCATTTT
CDR3 protein: CASSATGDNQPQHF

clone size: -
J gene: TRBJ1-1
D gene: -
V gene: TRBV2
CDR3 DNA: TGTGCCAGCAGTGAGGAGATGAACACTGAAGCTTTCTTT
CDR3 protein: CASSEEMNTEAFF

clone size: few
J gene: TRBJ2-7
D gene: TRBD1
V gene: TRBV19
CDR3 DNA: TGTGCCAGTAGTCGACGGACAGGTAATTACGAGCAGTACTTC
CDR3 protein: CASSRRTGNYEQYF

clone size: -
J gene: TRBJ1-5
D gene: -
V gene: TRBV15
CDR3 DNA: TGTGCCACCAGCGGCTCAGGCCGGGGTCAGCCCCAGCATTTT
CDR3 protein: CATSGSGRGQPQHF

clone size: -
J gene: TRBJ2-1
D gene: TRBD1
V gene: TRBV2
CDR3 DNA: TGTGCCAGCAGAGATGGCCCAGGGGGCTACTACAATGAGCAGTTCTTC
CDR3 protein: CASRDGPGGYYNEQFF

clone size: few
J gene: TRBJ1-2
D gene: -
V gene: TRBV6-5
CDR3 DNA: TGTGCCAGCAGTACAACACAGGCTACCTATGGCTACACCTTC
CDR3 protein: CASSTTQATYGYTF

clone size: few
J gene: TRBJ2-3
D gene: TRBD2
V gene: TRBV7-7
CDR3 DNA: TGTGCTAGCAGCCCCGGACTAGCGGGGGGTTCAGATACGCAGTATTTT
CDR3 protein: CASSPGLAGGSDTQYF

clone size: -
J gene: TRBJ2-2
D gene: TRBD2
V gene: TRBV25-1
CDR3 DNA: TGTGCCAGCAGTGAGCCCGGGACTAGCGGGGCGGACACCGGGGAGCTGTTTTTT
CDR3 protein: CASSEPGTSGADTGELFF

clone size: -
J gene: TRBJ2-7
D gene: -
V gene: TRBV7-2
CDR3 DNA: TGTGCCAGCAGCTTAGTAGGGGAAGCGCGAAAGCAGTACTTC
CDR3 protein: CASSLVGEARKQYF

clone size: few
J gene: TRBJ2-1
D gene: -
V gene: TRBV27
CDR3 DNA: TGTGCCAGCAGTTTATCGTCATCATACAGCTCCTACAATGAGCAGTTCTTC
CDR3 protein: CASSLSSSYSSYNEQFF

clone size: few
J gene: TRBJ2-7
D gene: TRBD1
V gene: TRBV6-5
CDR3 DNA: TGTGCCAGCAGTCTAGACAGGGTGTACGAGCAGTACTTC
CDR3 protein: CASSLDRVYEQYF

clone size: -
J gene: TRBJ2-3
D gene: TRBD2
V gene: TRBV30
CDR3 DNA: TGTGCCTTGGGACTAGCGGGTAGCACAGATACGCAGTATTTT
CDR3 protein: CALGLAGSTDTQYF

clone size: few
J gene: TRBJ2-4
D gene: TRBD1
V gene: TRBV6-5
CDR3 DNA: TGTGCCAGCAGTTACTCAGAGGGGACAGCGAAAAACATTCAGTACTTC
CDR3 protein: CASSYSEGTAKNIQYF

clone size: few
J gene: TRBJ2-3
D gene: TRBD2
V gene: TRBV6-1
CDR3 DNA: TGTGCCAGCAAGAGGGAGGGGTGGGCAGATACGCAGTATTTT
CDR3 protein: CASKREGWADTQYF

clone size: -
J gene: TRBJ2-4
D gene: -
V gene: TRBV30
CDR3 DNA: TGTGCCTCCGAGGTCAAAAACATTCAGTACTTC
CDR3 protein: CASEVKNIQYF

clone size: few
J gene: TRBJ1-5
D gene: -
V gene: TRBV6-5
CDR3 DNA: TGTGCCAGCAGTTACGAGCGGGGGACGCCCCAGCATTTT
CDR3 protein: CASSYERGTPQHF

clone size: few
J gene: TRBJ2-7
D gene: TRBD2
V gene: TRBV2
CDR3 DNA: TGTGCCAGCAGTCTTTCGGGGGGTGCCGAGCAGTACTTC
CDR3 protein: CASSLSGGAEQYF

clone size: few
J gene: TRBJ1-1
D gene: -
V gene: TRBV19
CDR3 DNA: TGTGCCAGTAGTATCCCCCAGGGAGCTTTCTTT
CDR3 protein: CASSIPQGAFF

clone size: -
J gene: TRBJ1-2
D gene: TRBD1
V gene: TRBV18
CDR3 DNA: TGTGCCAGCTCACCACCGGTAAAGGGGGCGAGTTATGGCTACACCTTC
CDR3 protein: CASSPPVKGASYGYTF

clone size: -
J gene: TRBJ2-5
D gene: TRBD1
V gene: TRBV15
CDR3 DNA: TGTGCCACCAGCAGGAGGGGACAGGGGGAGACCCAGTACTTC
CDR3 protein: CATSRRGQGETQYF

clone size: -
J gene: TRBJ2-7
D gene: -
V gene: TRBV5-1
CDR3 DNA: TGCGCCAGCAGCCTGAAACAGGGACCATCGTACGAGCAGTACTTC
CDR3 protein: CASSLKQGPSYEQYF

clone size: -
J gene: TRBJ2-5
D gene: TRBD2
V gene: TRBV29-1
CDR3 DNA: TGCAGCGTTGTGGACCGGGGGGGAGCGAAAGGGTTAGAGCAGTACTTC
CDR3 protein: CSVVDRGGAKGLEQYF

clone size: few
J gene: TRBJ2-3
D gene: TRBD2
V gene: TRBV2
CDR3 DNA: TGTGCCAGCAGGATGACTAGCGGGGCGGATACGCAGTATTTT
CDR3 protein: CASRMTSGADTQYF

clone size: -
J gene: TRBJ2-2
D gene: TRBD1
V gene: TRBV30
CDR3 DNA: TGTGCCTGGGACAGGGCCAACACCGGGGAGCTGTTTTTT
CDR3 protein: CAWDRANTGELFF

clone size: -
J gene: TRBJ1-5
D gene: TRBD1
V gene: TRBV30
CDR3 DNA: TGTGCCTGGAGAGGGGGACAGGGGCCTAATCAGCCCCAGCATTTT
CDR3 protein: CAWRGGQGPNQPQHF

clone size: -
J gene: TRBJ2-7
D gene: TRBD2
V gene: TRBV27
CDR3 DNA: TGTGCCAGCAGTCTAACCGGGACTAGCGGGAGTCAATGGAACTTC
CDR3 protein: CASSLTGTSGSQWNF

clone size: -
J gene: TRBJ1-2
D gene: -
V gene: TRBV5-4
CDR3 DNA: TGTGCCAGCAGCTTAGACAGTAACTATGGCTACACCTTC
CDR3 protein: CASSLDSNYGYTF

clone size: -
J gene: TRBJ1-1
D gene: -
V gene: TRBV27
CDR3 DNA: TGTGCCAGCAGTCGTTCGGGATCTATGGGCGCTTTCTTT
CDR3 protein: CASSRSGSMGAFF

clone size: -
J gene: TRBJ2-1
D gene: -
V gene: TRBV28
CDR3 DNA: TGTGCCAGCAGTCCCCTCCGGAATGAGCAGTTCTTC
CDR3 protein: CASSPLRNEQFF

clone size: few
J gene: TRBJ2-3
D gene: TRBD1
V gene: TRBV28
CDR3 DNA: TGTGCCAGCAGTACGCCCGGACAGGGGGGGGATACGCAGTATTTT
CDR3 protein: CASSTPGQGGDTQYF

clone size: -
J gene: TRBJ1-1
D gene: -
V gene: TRBV27
CDR3 DNA: TGTGCCAGCAGTCATCTATTGAACCTGAACACTGAAGCTTTCTTT
CDR3 protein: CASSHLLNLNTEAFF

clone size: -
J gene: TRBJ2-1
D gene: -
V gene: TRBV9
CDR3 DNA: TGTGCCAGTCGGGTGGGGGCCGAATATTTGGGCGGGAGCTCCTACAATGAGCAGTTCTTC
CDR3 protein: CASRVGAEYLGGSSYNEQFF

clone size: few
J gene: TRBJ1-1
D gene: TRBD1
V gene: TRBV30
CDR3 DNA: TGTGCCTGGGATAATGGACAGGCGAACACTGAAGCTTTCTTT
CDR3 protein: CAWDNGQANTEAFF

clone size: -
J gene: TRBJ2-7
D gene: TRBD2
V gene: TRBV4-2
CDR3 DNA: TGTGCCAGCAGCCAAGATAGCGGACTAGCGGATACCTACGAGCAGTACTTC
CDR3 protein: CASSQDSGLADTYEQYF

clone size: few
J gene: TRBJ2-5
D gene: -
V gene: TRBV29-1
CDR3 DNA: TGCAGCGTTCCCATGGAGACCCAGTACTTC
CDR3 protein: CSVPMETQYF

clone size: -
J gene: TRBJ1-6
D gene: -
V gene: TRBV29-1
CDR3 DNA: TGCAGTGGCCGGGAGAGGATAGATTCACCCCTCCACTTT
CDR3 protein: CSGRERIDSPLHF